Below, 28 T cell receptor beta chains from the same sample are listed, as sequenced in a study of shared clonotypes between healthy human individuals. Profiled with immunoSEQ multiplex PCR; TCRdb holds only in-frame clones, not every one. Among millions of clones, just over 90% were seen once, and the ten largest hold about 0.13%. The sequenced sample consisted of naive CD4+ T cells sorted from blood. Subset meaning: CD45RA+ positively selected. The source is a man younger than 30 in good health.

The CDR3 DNA follows: TGCAGTGCTGGGTCAGCGGAGGAGCAGTACTTC. Amino acids: CSAGSAEEQYF. The V gene is TRBV20-1, the J gene TRBJ2-7, with D possibly matching TRBD2 (5 bases). The CDR3 covers 11 residues. Germline assignment: CDR1 DFQATT and CDR2 SNEGSKA (reference sequence). V gave up 5 bases and J gave up 7 bases, with 12 bases separating them.

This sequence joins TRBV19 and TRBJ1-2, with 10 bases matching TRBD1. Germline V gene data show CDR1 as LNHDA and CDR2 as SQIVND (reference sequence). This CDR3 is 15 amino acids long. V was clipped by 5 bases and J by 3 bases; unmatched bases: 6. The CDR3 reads CASSAGTGEYYGYTF. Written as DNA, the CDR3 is TGTGCCAGTAGTGCCGGGACAGGGGAGTACTATGGCTACACCTTC.

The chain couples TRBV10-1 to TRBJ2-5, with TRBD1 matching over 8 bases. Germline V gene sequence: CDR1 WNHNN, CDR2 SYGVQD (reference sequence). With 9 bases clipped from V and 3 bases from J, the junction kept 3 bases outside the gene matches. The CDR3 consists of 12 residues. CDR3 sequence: CASGDRKETQYF. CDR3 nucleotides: TGCGCCAGTGGGGACAGGAAAGAGACCCAGTACTTC.

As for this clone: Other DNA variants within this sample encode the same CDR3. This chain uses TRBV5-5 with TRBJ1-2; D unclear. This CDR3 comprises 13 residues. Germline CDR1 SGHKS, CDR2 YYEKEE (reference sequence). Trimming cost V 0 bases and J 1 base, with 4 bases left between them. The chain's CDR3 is CASSLGVNYGYTF. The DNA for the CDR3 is TGTGCCAGCAGCTTGGGGGTTAACTATGGCTACACCTTC.

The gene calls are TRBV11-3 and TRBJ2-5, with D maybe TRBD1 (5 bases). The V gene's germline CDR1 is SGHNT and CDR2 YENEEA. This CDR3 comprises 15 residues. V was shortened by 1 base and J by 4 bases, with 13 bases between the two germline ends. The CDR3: CASSLGGRSGETQYF. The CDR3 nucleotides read TGTGCCAGCAGCTTAGGGGGCAGGTCTGGAGAGACCCAGTACTTC.

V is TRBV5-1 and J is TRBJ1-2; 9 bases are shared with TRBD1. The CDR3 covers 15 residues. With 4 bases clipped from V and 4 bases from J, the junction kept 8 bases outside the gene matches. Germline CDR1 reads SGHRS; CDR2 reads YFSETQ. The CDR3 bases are TGCGCCAGCAGCCCGGGGGGACAGGGAGGCTATGGCTACACCTTC. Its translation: CASSPGGQGGYGYTF.

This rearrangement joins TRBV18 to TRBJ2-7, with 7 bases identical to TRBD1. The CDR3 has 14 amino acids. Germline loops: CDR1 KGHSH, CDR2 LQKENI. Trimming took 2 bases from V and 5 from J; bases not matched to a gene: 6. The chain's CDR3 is CASSPFDRAHEQYF. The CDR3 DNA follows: TGTGCCAGCTCACCATTCGACAGGGCTCACGAGCAGTACTTC.

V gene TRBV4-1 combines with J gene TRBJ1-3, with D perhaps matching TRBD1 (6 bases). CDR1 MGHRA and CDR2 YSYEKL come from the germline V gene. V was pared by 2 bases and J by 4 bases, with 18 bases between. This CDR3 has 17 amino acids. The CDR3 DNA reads TGCGCCAGCAGCCAACATCCCAGGGCAGGGACAGGAAACACCATATATTTT. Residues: CASSQHPRAGTGNTIYF.

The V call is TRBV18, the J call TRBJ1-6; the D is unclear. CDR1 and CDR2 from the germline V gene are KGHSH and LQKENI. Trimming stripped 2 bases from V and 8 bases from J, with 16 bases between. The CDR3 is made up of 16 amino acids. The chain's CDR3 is CASSPKVGRSDSPLHF. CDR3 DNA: TGTGCCAGCTCACCAAAGGTTGGACGGTCGGATTCACCCCTCCACTTT.

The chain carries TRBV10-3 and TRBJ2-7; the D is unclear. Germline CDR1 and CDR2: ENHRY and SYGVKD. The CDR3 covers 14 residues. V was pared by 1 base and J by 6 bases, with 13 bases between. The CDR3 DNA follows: TGTGCCATCAGTGAGTTGCAGGACCTTGGCGAGCAGTACTTC. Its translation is CAISELQDLGEQYF.

CDR3 nucleotides: TGTGCCAGCAGCGCAACTAGCGGAAACATTCAGTACTTC. It translates to CASSATSGNIQYF. The V and J genes are TRBV11-3 and TRBJ2-4; the match to TRBD2 covers 8 bases. Per germline, CDR1 SGHNT and CDR2 YENEEA. V gave up 5 bases and J gave up 6 bases; unmatched junction bases: 3. The CDR3 runs to 13 residues.

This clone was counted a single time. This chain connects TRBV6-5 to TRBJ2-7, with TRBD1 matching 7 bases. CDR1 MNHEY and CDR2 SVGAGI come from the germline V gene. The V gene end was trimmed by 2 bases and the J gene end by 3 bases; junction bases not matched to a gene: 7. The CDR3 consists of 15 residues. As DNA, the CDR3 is TGTGCCAGCAGTTACGGGACAGTATCCTTCTACGAGCAGTACTTC. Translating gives CASSYGTVSFYEQYF.

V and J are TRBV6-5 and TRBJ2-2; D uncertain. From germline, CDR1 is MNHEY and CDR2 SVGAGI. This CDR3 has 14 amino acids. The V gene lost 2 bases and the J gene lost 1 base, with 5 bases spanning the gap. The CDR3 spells CASSYRRNTGELFF. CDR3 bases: TGTGCCAGCAGTTACCGGCGGAACACCGGGGAGCTGTTTTTT.

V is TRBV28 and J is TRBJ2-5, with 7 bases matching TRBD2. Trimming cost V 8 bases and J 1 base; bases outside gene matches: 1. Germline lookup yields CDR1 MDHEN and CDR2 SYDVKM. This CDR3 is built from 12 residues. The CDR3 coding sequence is TGTGCCAGCGGGGGGGGCCAAGAGACCCAGTACTTC. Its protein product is CASGGGQETQYF.

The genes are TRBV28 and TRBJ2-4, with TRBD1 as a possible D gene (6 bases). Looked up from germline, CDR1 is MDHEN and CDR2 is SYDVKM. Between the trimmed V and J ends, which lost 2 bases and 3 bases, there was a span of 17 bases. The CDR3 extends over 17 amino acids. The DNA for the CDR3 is TGTGCCAGCAGTTTAAGGCCCAGGGGAAACGGCAAAAACATTCAGTACTTC. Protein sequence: CASSLRPRGNGKNIQYF.

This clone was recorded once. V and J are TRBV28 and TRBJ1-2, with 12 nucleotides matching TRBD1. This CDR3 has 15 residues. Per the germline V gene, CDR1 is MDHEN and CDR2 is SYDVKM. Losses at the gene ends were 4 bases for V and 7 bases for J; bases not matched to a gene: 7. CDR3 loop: CASSSPGQGARGYTF. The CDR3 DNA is TGTGCCAGCAGTTCACCGGGACAGGGGGCGCGTGGCTACACCTTC.

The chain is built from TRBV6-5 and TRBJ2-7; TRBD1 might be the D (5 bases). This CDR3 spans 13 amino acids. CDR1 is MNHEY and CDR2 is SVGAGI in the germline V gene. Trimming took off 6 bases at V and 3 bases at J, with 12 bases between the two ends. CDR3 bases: TGTGCCAGCAGCCCAGGGCCACTCTACGAGCAGTACTTC. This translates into CASSPGPLYEQYF.

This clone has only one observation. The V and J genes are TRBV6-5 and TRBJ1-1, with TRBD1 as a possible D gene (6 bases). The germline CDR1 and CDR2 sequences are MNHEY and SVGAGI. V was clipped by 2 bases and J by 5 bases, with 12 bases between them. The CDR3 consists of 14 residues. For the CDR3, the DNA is TGTGCCAGCAGTTACGGCGAGAGGGGGACTGAAGCTTTCTTT. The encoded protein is CASSYGERGTEAFF.

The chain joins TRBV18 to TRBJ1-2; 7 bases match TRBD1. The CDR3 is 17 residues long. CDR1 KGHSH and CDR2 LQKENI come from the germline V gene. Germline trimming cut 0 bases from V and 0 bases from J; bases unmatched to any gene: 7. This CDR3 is CASSPPGQAKANYGYTF. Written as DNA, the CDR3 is TGTGCCAGCTCACCACCCGGACAGGCCAAAGCTAACTATGGCTACACCTTC. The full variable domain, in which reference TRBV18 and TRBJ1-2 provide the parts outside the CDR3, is NAGVMQNPRHLVRRRGQEARLRCSPMKGHSHVYWYRQLPEEGLKFMVYLQKENIIDESGMPKERFSAEFPKEGPSILRIQQVVRGDSAAYFCASSPPGQAKANYGYTFGSGTRLTVV.

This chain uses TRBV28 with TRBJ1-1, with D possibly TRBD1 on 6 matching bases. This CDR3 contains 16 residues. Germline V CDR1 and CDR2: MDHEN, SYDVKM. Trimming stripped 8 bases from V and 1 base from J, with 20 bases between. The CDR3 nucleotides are TGTGCCAGCGCGGGGTGGGGGCTGCAGGGGAACACTGAAGCTTTCTTT. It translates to CASAGWGLQGNTEAFF. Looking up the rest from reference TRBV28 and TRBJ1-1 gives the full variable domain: DVKVTQSSRYLVKRTGEKVFLECVQDMDHENMFWYRQDPGLGLRLIYFSYDVKMKEKGDIPEGYSVSREKKERFSLILESASTNQTSMYLCASAGWGLQGNTEAFFGQGTRLTVV.

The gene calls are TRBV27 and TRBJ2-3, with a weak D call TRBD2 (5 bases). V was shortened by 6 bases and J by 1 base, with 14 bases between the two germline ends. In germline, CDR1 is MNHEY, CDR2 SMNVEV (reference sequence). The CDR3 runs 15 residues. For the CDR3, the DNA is TGTGCCAGCAGATCCGAGGGTGTGGGCACAGATACGCAGTATTTT. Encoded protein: CASRSEGVGTDTQYF.

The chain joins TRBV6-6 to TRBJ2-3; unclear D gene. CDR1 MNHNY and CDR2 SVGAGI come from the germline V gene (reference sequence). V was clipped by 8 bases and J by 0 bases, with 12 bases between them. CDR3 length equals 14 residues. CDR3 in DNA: TGTGCCAGCTCCCCACAAAGTAGCACAGATACGCAGTATTTT. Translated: CASSPQSSTDTQYF.

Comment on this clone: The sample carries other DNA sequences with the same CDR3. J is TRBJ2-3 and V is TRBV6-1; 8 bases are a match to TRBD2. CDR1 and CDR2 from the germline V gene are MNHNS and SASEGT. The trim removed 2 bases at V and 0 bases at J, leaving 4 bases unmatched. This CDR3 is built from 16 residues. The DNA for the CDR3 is TGTGCCAGCAGTGAAACTAGCGGAGGGAGCACAGATACGCAGTATTTT. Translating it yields CASSETSGGSTDTQYF.

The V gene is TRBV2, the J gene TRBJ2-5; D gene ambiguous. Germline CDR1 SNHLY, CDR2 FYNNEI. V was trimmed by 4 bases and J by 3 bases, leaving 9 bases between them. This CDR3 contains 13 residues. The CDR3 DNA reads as TGTGCCAGCAGTGTGGTCATCAAAGAGACCCAGTACTTC. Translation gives CASSVVIKETQYF.

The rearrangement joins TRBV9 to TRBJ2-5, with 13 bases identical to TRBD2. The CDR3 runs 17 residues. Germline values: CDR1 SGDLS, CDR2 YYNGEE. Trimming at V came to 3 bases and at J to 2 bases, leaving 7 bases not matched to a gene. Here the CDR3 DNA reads TGTGCCAGCAGCGCTACCAAGGGACTAGCGGGGCAAGAGACCCAGTACTTC. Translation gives CASSATKGLAGQETQYF. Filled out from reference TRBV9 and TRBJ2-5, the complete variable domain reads DSGVTQTPKHLITATGQRVTLRCSPRSGDLSVYWYQQSLDQGLQFLIQYYNGEERAKGNILERFSAQQFPDLHSELNLSSLELGDSALYFCASSATKGLAGQETQYFGPGTRLLVL.

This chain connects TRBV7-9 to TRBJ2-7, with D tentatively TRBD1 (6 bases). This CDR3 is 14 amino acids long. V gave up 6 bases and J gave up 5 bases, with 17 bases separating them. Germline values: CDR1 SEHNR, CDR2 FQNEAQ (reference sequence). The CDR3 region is CASSSTDRPHEQYF. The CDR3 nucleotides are TGTGCCAGCAGTTCAACAGACAGGCCGCACGAGCAGTACTTC.

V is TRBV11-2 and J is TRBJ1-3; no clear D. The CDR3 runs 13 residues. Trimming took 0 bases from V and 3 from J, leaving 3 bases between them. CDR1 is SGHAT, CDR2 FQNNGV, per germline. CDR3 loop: CASSLDGGNTIYF. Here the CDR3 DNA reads TGTGCCAGCAGCTTAGACGGTGGAAACACCATATATTTT.

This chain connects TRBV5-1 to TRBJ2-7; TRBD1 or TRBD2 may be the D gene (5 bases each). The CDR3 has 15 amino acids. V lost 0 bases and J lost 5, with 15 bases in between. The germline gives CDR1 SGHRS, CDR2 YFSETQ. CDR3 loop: CASSLEGRESNEQYF. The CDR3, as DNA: TGCGCCAGCAGCTTGGAGGGCAGGGAGAGTAACGAGCAGTACTTC.